This entry lists 19 T cell receptor beta chains sequenced from one sample in a study of blood T cells in healthy people across ages. Combining a sample-barcoded 5' primer with a J-beta primer mix, a second PCR ran for roughly 7 to 12 cycles. TCRdb reprocessed the 5' RACE reads with MiXCR, giving one entry per CDR3 protein. The table shows approximately 810,000 distinct CDR3 sequences, with 29% occurring only once. Sequencing input: blood. Source of these receptors: an elderly woman in good health.

This clonotype was picked up a small number of times. A much larger clone sits a single nucleotide away, making a read error possible. This chain uses TRBV7-2 with TRBJ2-7; 10 bases line up with TRBD2. Germline V lookup: CDR1 SGHTA, CDR2 FQGNSA. CDR3 length equals 15 residues. CDR3 nucleotides: TGTGCCGGCAGCTTAAACCTAGCGGGGGATTACGAGCAGTACTTC. Amino acid sequence: CAGSLNLAGDYEQYF.

This clonotype was detected ten times or more. Here the CDR3 reads CASSYSRVHEQYF. The CDR3, as DNA: TGTGCCAGCAGTTACTCGCGGGTCCACGAGCAGTACTTC. V and J are TRBV6-2 or TRBV6-3 and TRBJ2-7; possibly TRBD2 for D (5 bases). The CDR3 loop spans 13 amino acids. The germline V gene encodes CDR1 MNHEY and CDR2 SVGEGT. Trimming pared 0 bases from V and 5 bases from J, leaving 8 bases between.

In its sample, this clonotype was seen many times. The chain joins TRBV5-4 to TRBJ1-2; D is ambiguous. The CDR3 loop spans 13 amino acids. V was pared by 4 bases and J by 8 bases, with 15 bases between. Germline CDR1 and CDR2: SGHNT and YYREEE (reference sequence). CDR3 nucleotides: TGTGCCAGCAGCGAAAGGACGGTGGGCGGCTACACCTTC. It encodes CASSERTVGGYTF.

CDR3 in DNA: TGTGCCACCACAAAAACTAGCGGGGGGGCAGGTGAGCAGTTCTTC. This translates into CATTKTSGGAGEQFF. The chain couples TRBV2 to TRBJ2-1; 13 positions agree with TRBD2. Germline CDR1 and CDR2: SNHLY and FYNNEI. The J segment lost 9 bases and the V segment lost 10 bases, leaving 12 bases of the junction unmatched. The CDR3 extends over 15 amino acids.

About this clonotype: A read error may produce the germline difference seen at one junction end. This rearrangement joins TRBV20-1 to TRBJ1-1; a possible D gene is TRBD1 (6 bases). CDR1 and CDR2 (germline): DFQATT, SNEGSKA (reference sequence). The CDR3 runs to 13 residues. The CDR3 bases are TGCAGTGCCAGACGGAGGGGGGGCCCTGAAGCATTCTTT. Amino acid sequence: CSARRRGGPEAFF.

The CDR3 DNA sequence: TGTGCCAGCAGACCAAGCGGGGTAACCTACAATGAGCAGTACTTC. The encoded protein is CASRPSGVTYNEQYF. This chain connects TRBV6-2 or TRBV6-3 to TRBJ2-1; TRBD2 matches at 7 bases. The DNA end favors TRBJ2-7, so the J call may be wrong. CDR1 and CDR2 (germline): MNHEY, SVGEGT. The CDR3 spans 15 residues.

This clonotype was picked up a small number of times. The V and J genes are TRBV2 and TRBJ1-5; a weak D match, TRBD1 (6 bases). The V gene's germline CDR1 is SNHLY and CDR2 FYNNEI. The CDR3 contains 14 residues. V was trimmed by 6 bases and J by 6 bases, leaving 15 bases between them. The CDR3 reads CASRKTRGFQPQHF. Written as DNA, the CDR3 is TGTGCCAGCAGGAAGACCAGGGGTTTTCAGCCCCAGCATTTT.

As for this clonotype: This may be a read error, as it is one base from a much larger clone. The V gene is TRBV5-1, the J gene TRBJ2-1; either TRBD1 or TRBD2 may fit D (6 bases each). The J call may not be correct, given that the DNA end is closer to TRBJ2-7. CDR3 size: 15 residues. Looked up from germline, CDR1 is SGHRS and CDR2 is YFSETQ. CDR3 region: CASSWGAEVGYEQYF. The CDR3, as DNA: TGCGCCAGCAGCTGGGGGGCAGAAGTCGGATACGAGCAGTACTTC.

This clonotype has at least ten counts. This sequence joins TRBV28 and TRBJ2-7; TRBD1 matches at 7 bases. Per germline, CDR1 MDHEN and CDR2 SYDVKM. CDR3 length: 13 amino acids. CDR3 DNA sequence: TGTGCTACCTCGAGGGGACAGACCTACGAGCAGTACTTC. As protein: CATSRGQTYEQYF.

Concerning this clonotype: Its ends do not fully match the called genes, so a read error is possible. The genes are TRBV4-3 and TRBJ2-5; TRBD1 or TRBD2 may be the D gene (5 bases each). Looked up from germline, CDR1 is LGHNA and CDR2 is YSLEER. The CDR3 consists of 17 residues. CDR3 region: CASGQEGLGVPGQTQYF. The CDR3 nucleotides read TGCGCCAGCGGCCAAGAGGGTTTAGGGGTCCCTGGGCAGACCCAGTACTTC.

This clonotype was observed many times. The chain couples TRBV28 to TRBJ2-3, with D perhaps matching TRBD1 or TRBD2 (5 bases each). V lost 3 bases and J lost 0, with 16 bases in between. Germline lookup yields CDR1 MDHEN and CDR2 SYDVKM. The CDR3 length is 17 residues. CDR3 sequence reads: CASSLESGRLSTDTQYF. CDR3 bases: TGTGCCAGCAGTTTGGAATCGGGACGCCTAAGCACAGATACGCAGTATTTT.

This clonotype was detected a few times. The rearrangement uses TRBV6-2 or TRBV6-3 and TRBJ1-5, with 8 bases matching TRBD1. The CDR3 is 17 residues long. Germline CDR1 is MNHEY and CDR2 is SVGEGT. The J segment lost 1 base and the V segment lost 2 bases, leaving 7 bases of the junction unmatched. The CDR3 DNA reads as TGTGCCAGCAGTTACCGTCTCAGGGGGCCGAGCAATCAGCCCCAGCATTTT. This encodes CASSYRLRGPSNQPQHF.

This rearrangement joins TRBV18 to TRBJ1-1; 7 bases are a match to TRBD1. This CDR3 contains 14 residues. With V trimmed by 3 bases and J by 6 bases, 7 bases remained unmatched. Germline V gives CDR1 KGHSH, CDR2 LQKENI. This CDR3 is CASSPGSDRAEAFF. Here the CDR3 DNA reads TGTGCCAGCTCACCGGGTTCTGACAGGGCTGAAGCTTTCTTT.

This clonotype was seen many times. The V and J genes are TRBV6-5 and TRBJ2-7; TRBD1 or TRBD2 may be the D gene (5 bases each). This CDR3 contains 15 residues. Germline loops: CDR1 MNHEY, CDR2 SVGAGI. Trimming left V 8 bases short and J 0 bases short, with 17 bases between. CDR3: CASSGGAGSSYEQYF. CDR3 bases: TGTGCCAGCTCAGGAGGAGCAGGGAGCTCCTACGAGCAGTACTTC.

The chain recombines TRBV20-1 with TRBJ1-1, with a tentative D call TRBD1 (5 bases). The V end was cut by 2 bases, the J end by 0 bases, with 16 bases between. The CDR3 length is 16 residues. Germline V gene data show CDR1 as DFQATT and CDR2 as SNEGSKA (reference sequence). The CDR3 here is CSARISGRIMNTEAFF. The CDR3 nucleotides read TGCAGTGCTAGAATTTCAGGGAGAATCATGAACACTGAAGCTTTCTTT.

This clonotype has ten or more counts. The genes are TRBV27 and TRBJ2-1, with D perhaps being TRBD1 or TRBD2 (5 bases each). Germline loops: CDR1 MNHEY, CDR2 SMNVEV (reference sequence). The V end was cut by 10 bases, the J end by 9 bases, with 25 bases between. This CDR3 spans 15 amino acids. CDR3 bases: TGTGCCACCGCAAACCGGGACCGCGAACCCGGTGAGCAGTTCTTC. Its protein is CATANRDREPGEQFF.

In its sample, this clonotype was seen many times. This chain joins TRBV10-3 and TRBJ2-7, with 9 bases that match TRBD1. The CDR3 has 14 residues. Germline loops: CDR1 ENHRY, CDR2 SYGVKD. Unmatched junction bases numbered 3, after V lost 0 bases and J lost 6 bases. The CDR3 protein is CAISESGQGGEQYF. The CDR3, as DNA: TGTGCCATCAGTGAGTCGGGACAGGGCGGCGAGCAGTACTTC.

This clonotype was observed at least ten times. The rearrangement links TRBV4-2 to TRBJ2-6, with TRBD2 identical over 9 bases. The CDR3 covers 21 residues. The junction had 14 bases not matched to a gene; V was cut back by 0 bases and J by 2 bases. Germline assignment: CDR1 LGHNA and CDR2 YNFKEQ. Here the CDR3 DNA reads TGTGCCAGCAGCCAAGATCCCCCGGCTAGCGGGGTTAAGGCTGGGGCCAACGTCCTGACTTTC. Translated, it gives CASSQDPPASGVKAGANVLTF.

This clonotype appeared many times. The V call is TRBV3-1, the J call TRBJ2-7, with TRBD1 as a possible D gene (5 bases). Trimming left V 4 bases short and J 4 bases short, with 11 bases between. The germline V gene has CDR1 LGHDT and CDR2 YNNKEL (reference sequence). This CDR3 region has 13 residues. The DNA of the CDR3 is TGTGCCAGCAGCCGTAGGGGTGAATACGAGCAGTACTTC. Translating it yields CASSRRGEYEQYF.